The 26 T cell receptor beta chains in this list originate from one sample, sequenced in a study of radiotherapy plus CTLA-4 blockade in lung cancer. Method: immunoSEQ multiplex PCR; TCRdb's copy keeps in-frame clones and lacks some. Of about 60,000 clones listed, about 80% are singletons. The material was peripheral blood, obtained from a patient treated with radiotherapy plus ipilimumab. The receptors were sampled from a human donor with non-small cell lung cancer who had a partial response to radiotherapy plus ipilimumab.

The CDR3 DNA is TGTGCCACCAGCAGAGATCGCGTCCAGGGCTACTATGGCTACACCTTC. Translation gives CATSRDRVQGYYGYTF. The chain employs TRBV15 and TRBJ1-2; a weak D match, TRBD1 (5 bases). V was trimmed by 0 bases and J by 3 bases, leaving 14 bases between them. Germline assignment: CDR1 LNHNV and CDR2 YYDKDF (reference sequence). This CDR3 region has 16 residues.

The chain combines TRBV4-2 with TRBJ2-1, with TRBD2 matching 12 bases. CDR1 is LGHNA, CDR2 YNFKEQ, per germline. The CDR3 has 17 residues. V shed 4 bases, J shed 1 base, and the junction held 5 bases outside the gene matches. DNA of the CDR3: TGTGCCAGCAGCCCCGGACTAGCGGGGAATTCCTACAATGAGCAGTTCTTC. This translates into CASSPGLAGNSYNEQFF.

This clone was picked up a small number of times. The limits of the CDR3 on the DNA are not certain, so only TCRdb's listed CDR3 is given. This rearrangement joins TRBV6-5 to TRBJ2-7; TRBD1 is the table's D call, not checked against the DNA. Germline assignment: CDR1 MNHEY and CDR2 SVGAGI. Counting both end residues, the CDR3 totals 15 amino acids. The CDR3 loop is CASSSSGQGSYEQYF.

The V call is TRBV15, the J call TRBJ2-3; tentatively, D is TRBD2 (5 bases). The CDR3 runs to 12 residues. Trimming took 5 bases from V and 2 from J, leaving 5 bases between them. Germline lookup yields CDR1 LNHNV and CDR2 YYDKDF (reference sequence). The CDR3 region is CATSRDTDTQYF. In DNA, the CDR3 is TGTGCCACCAGCCGGGACACAGATACGCAGTATTTT.

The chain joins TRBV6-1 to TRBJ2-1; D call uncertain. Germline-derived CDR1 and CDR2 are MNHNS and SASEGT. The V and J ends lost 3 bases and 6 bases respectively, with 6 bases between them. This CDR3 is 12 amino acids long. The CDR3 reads CASSEASNEQFF. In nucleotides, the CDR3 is TGTGCCAGCAGTGAGGCATCCAATGAGCAGTTCTTC.

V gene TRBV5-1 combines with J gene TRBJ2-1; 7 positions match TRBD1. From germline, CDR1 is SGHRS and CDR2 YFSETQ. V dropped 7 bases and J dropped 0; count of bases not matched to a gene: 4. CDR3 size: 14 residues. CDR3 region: CASSTGASYNEQFF. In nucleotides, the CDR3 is TGCGCCAGCTCAACAGGGGCCTCCTACAATGAGCAGTTCTTC.

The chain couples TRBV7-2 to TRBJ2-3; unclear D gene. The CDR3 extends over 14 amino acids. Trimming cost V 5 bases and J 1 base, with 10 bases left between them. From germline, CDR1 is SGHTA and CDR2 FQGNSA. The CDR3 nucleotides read TGTGCCAGCAGCGGAGATGCGGGCACAGATACGCAGTATTTT. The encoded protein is CASSGDAGTDTQYF.

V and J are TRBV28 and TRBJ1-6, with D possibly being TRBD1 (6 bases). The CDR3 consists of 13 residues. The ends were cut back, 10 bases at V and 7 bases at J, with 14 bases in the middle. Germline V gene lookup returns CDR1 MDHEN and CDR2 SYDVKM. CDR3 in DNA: TGTGCCACCCAGACAGGTGGGAATTCACCCCTCCACTTT. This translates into CATQTGGNSPLHF.

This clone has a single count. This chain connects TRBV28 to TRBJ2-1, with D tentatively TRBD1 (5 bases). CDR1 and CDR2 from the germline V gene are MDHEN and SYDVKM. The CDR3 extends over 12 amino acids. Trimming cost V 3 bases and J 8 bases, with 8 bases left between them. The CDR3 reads CASSLVRDEQFF. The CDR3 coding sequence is TGTGCCAGCAGTTTGGTCAGGGATGAGCAGTTCTTC.

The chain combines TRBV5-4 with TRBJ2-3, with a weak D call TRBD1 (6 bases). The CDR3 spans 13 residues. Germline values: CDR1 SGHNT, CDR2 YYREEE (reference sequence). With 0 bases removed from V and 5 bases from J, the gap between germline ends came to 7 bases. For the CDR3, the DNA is TGTGCCAGCAGCTTGGCAGGGGAAGATACGCAGTATTTT. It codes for CASSLAGEDTQYF.

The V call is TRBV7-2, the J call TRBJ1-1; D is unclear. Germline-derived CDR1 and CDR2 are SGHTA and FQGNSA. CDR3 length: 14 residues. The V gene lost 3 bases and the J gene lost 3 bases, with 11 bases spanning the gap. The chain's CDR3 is CASSFEGTYTEAFF. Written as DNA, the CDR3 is TGTGCCAGCAGCTTCGAGGGCACCTACACTGAAGCTTTCTTT.

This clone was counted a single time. The CDR3 coding sequence is TGTGCCAGCAAGAAAAAGTGTAGCACAATTCGCACTGAAGCTTTCTTT. This sequence encodes CASKKKCSTIRTEAFF. J is TRBJ1-1 and V is TRBV21-1. TRBV21-1 is shown as a pseudogene. The CDR3 totals 16 residues.

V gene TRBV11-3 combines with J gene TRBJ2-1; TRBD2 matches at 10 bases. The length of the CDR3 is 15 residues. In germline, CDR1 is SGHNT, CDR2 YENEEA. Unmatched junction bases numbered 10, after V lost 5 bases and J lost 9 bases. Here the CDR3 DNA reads TGTGCCAGCAGCCCACCAGCGGGGGGGGAAGGTGAGCAGTTCTTC. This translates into CASSPPAGGEGEQFF. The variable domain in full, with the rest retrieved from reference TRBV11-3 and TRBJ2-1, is EAGVVQSPRYKIIEKKQPVAFWCNPISGHNTLYWYLQNLGQGPELLIRYENEEAVDDSQLPKDRFSAERLKGVDSTLKIQPAELGDSAVYLCASSPPAGGEGEQFFGPGTRLTVL.

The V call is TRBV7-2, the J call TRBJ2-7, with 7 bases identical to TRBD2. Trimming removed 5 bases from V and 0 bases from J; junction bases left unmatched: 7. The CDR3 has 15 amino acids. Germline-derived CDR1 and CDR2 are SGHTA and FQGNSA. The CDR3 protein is CASSRDAGVSYEQYF. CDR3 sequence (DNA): TGTGCCAGCAGCCGGGACGCGGGGGTCTCCTACGAGCAGTACTTC. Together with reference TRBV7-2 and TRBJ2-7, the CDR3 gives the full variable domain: GAGVSQSPSNKVTEKGKDVELRCDPISGHTALYWYRQSLGQGLEFLIYFQGNSAPDKSGLPSDRFSAERTGGSVSTLTIQRTQQEDSAVYLCASSRDAGVSYEQYFGPGTRLTVT.

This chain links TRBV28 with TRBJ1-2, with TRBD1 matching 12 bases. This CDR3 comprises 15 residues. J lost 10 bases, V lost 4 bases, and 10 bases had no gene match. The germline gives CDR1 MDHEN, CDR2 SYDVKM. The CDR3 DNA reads TGTGCCAGCAGTTCCCAGACCGGGACAGGGGGCGCCTACACCTTC. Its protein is CASSSQTGTGGAYTF.

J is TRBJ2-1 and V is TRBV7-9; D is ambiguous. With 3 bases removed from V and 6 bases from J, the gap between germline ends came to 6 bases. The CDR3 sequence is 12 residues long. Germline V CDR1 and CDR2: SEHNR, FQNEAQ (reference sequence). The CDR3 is CASSFIRNEQFF. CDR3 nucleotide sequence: TGTGCCAGCAGCTTTATTCGCAATGAGCAGTTCTTC.

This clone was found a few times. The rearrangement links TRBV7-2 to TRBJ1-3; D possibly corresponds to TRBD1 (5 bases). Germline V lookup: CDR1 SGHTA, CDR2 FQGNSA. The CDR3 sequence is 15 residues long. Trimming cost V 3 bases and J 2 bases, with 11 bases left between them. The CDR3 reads CASSFGGLTGNTIYF. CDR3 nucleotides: TGTGCCAGCAGCTTCGGGGGTTTGACTGGAAACACCATATATTTT.

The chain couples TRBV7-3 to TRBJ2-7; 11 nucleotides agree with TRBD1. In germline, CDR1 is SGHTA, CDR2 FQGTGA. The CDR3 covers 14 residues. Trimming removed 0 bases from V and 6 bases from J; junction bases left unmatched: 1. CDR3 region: CASSLTGTGGEQYF. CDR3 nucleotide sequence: TGTGCCAGCAGCTTAACGGGGACAGGGGGCGAGCAGTACTTC.

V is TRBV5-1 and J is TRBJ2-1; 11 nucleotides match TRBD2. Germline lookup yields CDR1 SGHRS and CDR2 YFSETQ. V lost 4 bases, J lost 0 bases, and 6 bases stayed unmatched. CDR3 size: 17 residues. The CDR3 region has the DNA TGCGCCAGCAGCCAACTAGCGGGGGTAAACTCCTACAATGAGCAGTTCTTC. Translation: CASSQLAGVNSYNEQFF.

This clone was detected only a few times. The CDR3 loop is CASSAGNAGEQYF. The CDR3 region has the DNA TGTGCCAGCAGCGCCGGGAACGCTGGTGAGCAGTACTTC. The gene calls are TRBV6-5 and TRBJ2-7; perhaps TRBD2 as D (5 bases). The V gene lost 6 bases and the J gene lost 7 bases, with 16 bases spanning the gap. The CDR3 runs 13 residues. From germline, CDR1 is MNHEY and CDR2 SVGAGI.

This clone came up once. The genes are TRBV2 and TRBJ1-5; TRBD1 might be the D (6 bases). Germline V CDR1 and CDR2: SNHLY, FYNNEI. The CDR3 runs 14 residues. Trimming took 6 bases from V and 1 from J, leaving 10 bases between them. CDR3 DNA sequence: TGTGCCAGCAGCCTTGGACAGAGCAATCAGCCCCAGCATTTT. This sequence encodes CASSLGQSNQPQHF.

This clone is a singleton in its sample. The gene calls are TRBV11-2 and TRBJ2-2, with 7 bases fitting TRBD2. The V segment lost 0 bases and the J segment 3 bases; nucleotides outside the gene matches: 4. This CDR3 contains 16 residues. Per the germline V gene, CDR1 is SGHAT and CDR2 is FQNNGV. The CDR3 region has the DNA TGTGCCAGCAGCTTAGAGGTAGCGGGCTACACCGGGGAGCTGTTTTTT. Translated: CASSLEVAGYTGELFF. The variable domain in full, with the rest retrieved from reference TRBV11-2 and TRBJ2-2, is EAGVAQSPRYKIIEKRQSVAFWCNPISGHATLYWYQQILGQGPKLLIQFQNNGVVDDSQLPKDRFSAERLKGVDSTLKIQPAKLEDSAVYLCASSLEVAGYTGELFFGEGSRLTVL.

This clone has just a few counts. The CDR3 is CASSQDSTSGEDTQYF. CDR3 bases: TGCGCCAGCAGCCAAGATAGTACTAGCGGGGAAGATACGCAGTATTTT. This chain joins TRBV4-3 and TRBJ2-3; 10 positions match TRBD2. CDR3 length: 16 residues. The germline CDR1 and CDR2 sequences are LGHNA and YSLEER. Germline trimming cut 0 bases from V and 5 bases from J; bases unmatched to any gene: 5.

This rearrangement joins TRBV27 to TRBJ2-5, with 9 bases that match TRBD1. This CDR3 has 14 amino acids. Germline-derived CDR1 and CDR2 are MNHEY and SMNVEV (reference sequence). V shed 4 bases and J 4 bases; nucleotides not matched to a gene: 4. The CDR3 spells CASSSGQGRETQYF. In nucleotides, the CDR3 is TGTGCCAGCAGTTCGGGACAGGGTAGAGAGACCCAGTACTTC.

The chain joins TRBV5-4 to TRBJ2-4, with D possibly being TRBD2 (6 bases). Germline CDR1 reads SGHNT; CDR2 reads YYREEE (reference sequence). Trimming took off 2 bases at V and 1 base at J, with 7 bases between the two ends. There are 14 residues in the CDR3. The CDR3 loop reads CASSFRGAKNIQYF. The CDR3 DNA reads TGTGCCAGCAGCTTCCGGGGGGCCAAAAACATTCAGTACTTC.

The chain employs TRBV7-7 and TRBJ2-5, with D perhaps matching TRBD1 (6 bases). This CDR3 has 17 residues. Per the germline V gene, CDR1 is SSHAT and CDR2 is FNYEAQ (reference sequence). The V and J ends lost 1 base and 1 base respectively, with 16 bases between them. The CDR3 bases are TGTGCCAGCAGCTTAGAGGGGGTTTTGCCTTCCCAAGAGACCCAGTACTTC. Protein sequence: CASSLEGVLPSQETQYF. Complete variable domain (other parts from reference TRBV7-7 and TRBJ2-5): GAGVSQSPRYKVTKRGQDVTLRCDPISSHATLYWYQQALGQGPEFLTYFNYEAQPDKSGLPSDRFSAERPEGSISTLTIQRTEQRDSAMYRCASSLEGVLPSQETQYFGPGTRLLVL.